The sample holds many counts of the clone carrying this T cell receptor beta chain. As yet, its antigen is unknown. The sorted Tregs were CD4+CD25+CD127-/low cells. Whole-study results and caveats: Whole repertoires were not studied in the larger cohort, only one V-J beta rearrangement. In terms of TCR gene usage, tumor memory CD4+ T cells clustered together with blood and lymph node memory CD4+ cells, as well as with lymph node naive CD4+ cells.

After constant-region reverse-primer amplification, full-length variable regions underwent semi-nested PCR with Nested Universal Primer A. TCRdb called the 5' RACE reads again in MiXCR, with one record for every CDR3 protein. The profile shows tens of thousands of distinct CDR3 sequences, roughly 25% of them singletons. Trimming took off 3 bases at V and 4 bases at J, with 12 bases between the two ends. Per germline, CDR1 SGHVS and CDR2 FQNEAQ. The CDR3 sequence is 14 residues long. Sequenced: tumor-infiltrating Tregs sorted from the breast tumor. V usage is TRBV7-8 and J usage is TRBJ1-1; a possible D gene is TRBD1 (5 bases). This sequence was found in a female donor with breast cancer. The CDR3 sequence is CASSLVGAGTEAFF. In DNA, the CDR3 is TGTGCCAGCAGCTTGGTCGGGGCGGGCACTGAAGCTTTCTTT.